The 14 T cell receptor beta chains below come from one sample, sequenced in a study of T cells in Graves' hyperthyroidism and ophthalmopathy. The TCR beta CDR3 regions underwent amplification using RNA transcripts as the source. RT-PCR in the first round (using the HTBI primer set) targeted the TCR CDR3. A single record per CDR3 protein comes from TCRdb applying MiXCR to the multiplex PCR reads. Of approximately 640,000 distinct CDR3 sequences listed, 15% to 20% are singletons. The specimen was blood. The receptors here all came from a young woman with Graves' hyperthyroidism.

This clonotype was observed at least ten times. The J gene is TRBJ1-2, the V gene TRBV12-3 or TRBV12-4; weak D call: TRBD1 (5 bases). The V end was cut by 5 bases, the J end by 1 base, with 8 bases between. The CDR3 is 13 amino acids. The CDR3 nucleotides read TGTGCCAGCAGTCAAGACAGTAACTATGGCTACACCTTC. Its protein product is CASSQDSNYGYTF.

This clonotype showed up many times. Sequence at one end of the junction differs from germline and may be a read error. The V call is TRBV15, the J call TRBJ2-1, with 8 bases matching TRBD1. This CDR3 has 15 residues. The germline CDR1 and CDR2 sequences are LNHNV and YYDKDF (reference sequence). As DNA, the CDR3 is TGTGCCACCAGCGGAGAGGACCAGGGGGCTAATGAGCAGTTCTTC. Amino acids: CATSGEDQGANEQFF.

In its sample, this clonotype was seen many times. The chain uses TRBV3-1 and TRBJ1-6; the D is unclear. The V gene's germline CDR1 is LGHDT and CDR2 YNNKEL (reference sequence). The CDR3 contains 15 residues. Trimming removed 0 bases from V and 16 bases from J, with 19 bases in between. Here the CDR3 reads CASSQEGLGNSPLHF. Here the CDR3 DNA reads TGTGCCAGCAGCCAAGAGGGCCTGGGGAATTCGCCTCTCCACTTT.

V gene TRBV30 combines with J gene TRBJ1-1, with no clear D. Germline V CDR1 and CDR2: GTSNPN, SVGIG (reference sequence). V was clipped by 1 base and J by 1 base, with 7 bases between them. The CDR3 totals 13 residues. CDR3 coding DNA: TGTGCCTGGAGTGGGTGGGAGAACACTGAAGCTTTCTTT. Its translation: CAWSGWENTEAFF.

The sample holds many counts of this clonotype. The chain combines TRBV20-1 with TRBJ2-2, with TRBD2 matching over 10 bases. The CDR3 runs 19 residues. V was clipped by 0 bases and J by 7 bases; unmatched bases: 17. Germline CDR1 reads DFQATT; CDR2 reads SNEGSKA (reference sequence). In DNA form, the CDR3 reads TGCAGTGCTAGAGATCTTGGTTATCCTAGCGGGAGAGGAGTCGGGGAGCTGTTTTTT. It yields the protein CSARDLGYPSGRGVGELFF.

This clonotype occurred many times. This chain joins TRBV30 and TRBJ2-3; TRBD2 matches at 8 bases. Germline-derived CDR1 and CDR2 are GTSNPN and SVGIG (reference sequence). J gave up 4 bases and V 3 bases, and 3 bases lay outside the gene matches. The CDR3 runs to 13 residues. CDR3 sequence: CAWRKRESDTQYF. The CDR3 DNA reads TGTGCCTGGAGAAAGCGGGAGTCAGATACGCAGTATTTT.

This clonotype occurred many times. The chain has TRBV27 and TRBJ2-5, with D hard to call. V lost 5 bases and J lost 2, with 9 bases in between. The CDR3 contains 13 residues. Looked up from germline, CDR1 is MNHEY and CDR2 is SMNVEV (reference sequence). The CDR3 is CASSARIQETQYF. DNA of the CDR3: TGTGCCAGCAGTGCCAGGATTCAAGAGACCCAGTACTTC.

For the CDR3, the DNA is TGTGCCAGCAGTAAACCAACTGAAGCTTTCTTT. It yields the protein CASSKPTEAFF. V gene TRBV6-1 combines with J gene TRBJ1-1, with no clear D. Between the trimmed V and J ends, which lost 5 bases and 5 bases, there was a span of 6 bases. Germline CDR1 reads MNHNS; CDR2 reads SASEGT. This CDR3 has 11 residues.

With respect to this clonotype: A read error is possible here, since a much larger clone lies one base away. The chain couples TRBV19 to TRBJ2-7, with 14 bases aligning to TRBD2. CDR3 size: 17 residues. The ends lost 5 bases at V and 7 bases at J; junction bases unmatched: 13. The germline V gene encodes CDR1 LNHDA and CDR2 SQIVND (reference sequence). CDR3 region: CASSPSSGTSGRGEQYF. The CDR3 DNA sequence: TGTGCCAGTAGTCCGAGCTCCGGGACTAGCGGGAGAGGTGAGCAGTACTTC.

DNA of the CDR3: TGTGCCAGCAGTTACGGGGACACATTATCCTATGGCTACACCTTC. Translating it yields CASSYGDTLSYGYTF. The V and J genes are TRBV27 and TRBJ1-2, with D perhaps matching TRBD1 (6 bases). The CDR3 totals 15 residues. The V end was cut by 4 bases, the J end by 4 bases, with 16 bases between. Germline values: CDR1 MNHEY, CDR2 SMNVEV (reference sequence).

The rearrangement joins TRBV6-2 or TRBV6-3 to TRBJ2-7; 8 positions agree with TRBD2. CDR3 length equals 15 residues. Germline V CDR1 and CDR2: MNHEY, SVGEGT. The trim removed 7 bases at V and 5 bases at J, leaving 13 bases unmatched. The CDR3 loop reads CASIIKSGSSNEQYF. CDR3 in DNA: TGTGCCAGCATAATAAAAAGCGGGAGCTCTAACGAGCAGTACTTC.

This clonotype was seen repeatedly, ten times or more. J is TRBJ2-7 and V is TRBV28, with D unresolved. Trimming removed 3 bases from V and 2 bases from J, with 14 bases in between. This CDR3 has 15 amino acids. Germline loops: CDR1 MDHEN, CDR2 SYDVKM. The CDR3 DNA sequence: TGTGCCAGCAGTTTTTTTAGCCGGGCCCCCTACGAGCAGTACTTC. Encoded protein: CASSFFSRAPYEQYF.

Worth noting for this clonotype: This may be a read error: a much more frequent sequence differs by one nucleotide. This rearrangement joins TRBV6-2 or TRBV6-3 to TRBJ2-3; D unclear. The germline gives CDR1 MNHEY, CDR2 SVGEGT. The CDR3 totals 14 residues. Between the trimmed V and J ends, which lost 6 bases and 2 bases, there was a span of 12 bases. CDR3 DNA sequence: TGTGCCAGCAGCTGGACGGTCGACACAGATACGCAGTATTTT. Translating gives CASSWTVDTDTQYF.

Ten or more counts support this clonotype. The chain has TRBV2 and TRBJ2-7; no reliable D call. CDR1 is SNHLY, CDR2 FYNNEI, per germline. Trimming pared 8 bases from V and 0 bases from J, leaving 11 bases between. This CDR3 contains 13 residues. The CDR3 DNA is TGTGCCAGCGATTACGGCAGCTCCTACGAGCAGTACTTC. It codes for CASDYGSSYEQYF. The variable domain in full, completed from reference TRBV2 and TRBJ2-7, reads EPEVTQTPSHQVTQMGQEVILRCVPISNHLYFYWYRQILGQKVEFLVSFYNNEISEKSEIFDDQFSVERPDGSNFTLKIRSTKLEDSAMYFCASDYGSSYEQYFGPGTRLTVT.